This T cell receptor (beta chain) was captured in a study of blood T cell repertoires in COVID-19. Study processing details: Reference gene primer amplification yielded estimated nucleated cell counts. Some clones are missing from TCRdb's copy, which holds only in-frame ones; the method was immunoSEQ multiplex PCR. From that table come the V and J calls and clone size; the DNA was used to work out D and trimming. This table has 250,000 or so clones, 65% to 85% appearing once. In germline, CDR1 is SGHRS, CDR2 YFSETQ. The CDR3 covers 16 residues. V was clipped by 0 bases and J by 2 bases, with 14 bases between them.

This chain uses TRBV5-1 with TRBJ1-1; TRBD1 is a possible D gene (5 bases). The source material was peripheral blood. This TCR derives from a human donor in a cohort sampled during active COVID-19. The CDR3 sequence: CASSLGRDRRNTEAFF. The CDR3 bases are TGCGCCAGCAGCTTGGGCAGGGATCGGAGAAACACTGAAGCTTTCTTT.